One sample yielded the 4 T cell receptor beta chains listed below, sequenced in a study of T cells in tumors after PD-1 blockade. Data came from immunoSEQ multiplex PCR; TCRdb stores just in-frame clones and leaves some out. The sample contains roughly 50,000 clones, 81% of which appear only once. Sequencing used PBMCs, obtained before anti-PD-1 treatment. Receptors originate from a human donor with basal cell carcinoma.

The chain is built from TRBV6-5 and TRBJ2-7, with TRBD2 identical over 8 bases. Germline assignment: CDR1 MNHEY and CDR2 SVGAGI. This CDR3 region has 14 residues. Germline trimming cut 4 bases from V and 4 bases from J; bases unmatched to any gene: 6. The CDR3 loop reads CASSFAGGNYEQYF. In DNA, the CDR3 is TGTGCCAGCAGTTTCGCGGGGGGCAATTACGAGCAGTACTTC.

V usage is TRBV7-6 and J usage is TRBJ1-3; D gene unclear. Germline loops: CDR1 SGHVS, CDR2 FNYEAQ. V lost 5 bases to trimming and J lost 4 bases, with 6 bases between them. CDR3 length: 12 amino acids. The CDR3 nucleotides are TGTGCCAGCAGCCCTGGGGGAAACACCATATATTTT. This translates into CASSPGGNTIYF.

This chain uses TRBV7-8 with TRBJ1-3; D gene ambiguous. Germline V gene sequence: CDR1 SGHVS, CDR2 FQNEAQ. Trimming shortened V by 1 base and J by 2 bases, and 18 bases separated the two germline ends. The CDR3 has 18 residues. CDR3 DNA sequence: TGTGCCAGCAGCTTAGTGCAGTGGCCTGGGCGTCCTGGAAACACCATATATTTT. Encoded protein: CASSLVQWPGRPGNTIYF.

This chain joins TRBV5-6 and TRBJ2-1; possibly TRBD1 or TRBD2 for D (5 bases each). Germline V CDR1 and CDR2: SGHDT, YYEEEE. The CDR3 length is 15 residues. The V end lost 1 base, the J end lost 0 bases, and 8 bases lay between the germline ends. This CDR3 is CASSLSGGSYNEQFF. The CDR3 DNA follows: TGTGCCAGCAGCTTGTCTGGGGGCTCCTACAATGAGCAGTTCTTC.